The 17 T cell receptor beta chains below all came from one sample that was sequenced in a study of shared clonotypes between healthy human individuals. Assay used: immunoSEQ multiplex PCR; TCRdb lists only in-frame clones, some missing. Among approximately 1,000,000 clones listed, approximately 80% were seen once. The specimen sequenced was memory CD4+ T cells from PBMCs. The subset here: CD45RA-negative fraction. These receptors were obtained from a young man in good health. Some clones in this sample may be carry-over from other donors' samples.

This clone has a single count. The rearrangement uses TRBV11-3 and TRBJ2-1; D not certain. This CDR3 contains 14 residues. V was clipped by 2 bases and J by 4 bases, with 9 bases between them. Germline loops: CDR1 SGHNT, CDR2 YENEEA. This CDR3 reads CASSLSSQYNEQFF. The CDR3 bases are TGTGCCAGCAGCTTATCCAGCCAATACAATGAGCAGTTCTTC.

Comment on this clone: Other DNA sequences in the sample encode the same CDR3. The chain joins TRBV11-2 to TRBJ2-3; 8 bases align to TRBD2. Trimming removed 8 bases from V and 2 bases from J; junction bases left unmatched: 6. Germline V lookup: CDR1 SGHAT, CDR2 FQNNGV. The CDR3 has 14 residues. The chain's CDR3 is CASSPAGATDTQYF. In nucleotides, the CDR3 is TGTGCCAGCTCCCCAGCGGGAGCCACAGATACGCAGTATTTT.

To note about this clone: A much bigger clone sits one base away, suggesting this may be a read error. This chain joins TRBV5-1 and TRBJ2-2, with 7 bases aligning to TRBD1. There are 15 residues in the CDR3. After removal of 0 bases from V and 2 bases from J, the junction contained 1 base not matched to a gene. Germline V CDR1 and CDR2: SGHRS, YFSETQ. DNA of the CDR3: TGCGCCAGCAGCTTGGGGGACAGCAACACCGGGGAGCTGTTTTTT. Translating gives CASSLGDSNTGELFF. The variable domain in full, with the rest retrieved from reference TRBV5-1 and TRBJ2-2, is KAGVTQTPRYLIKTRGQQVTLSCSPISGHRSVSWYQQTPGQGLQFLFEYFSETQRNKGNFPGRFSGRQFSNSRSEMNVSTLELGDSALYLCASSLGDSNTGELFFGEGSRLTVL.

This clone came up once. This sequence joins TRBV7-9 and TRBJ1-5; 11 nucleotides align to TRBD1. Germline V gene lookup returns CDR1 SEHNR and CDR2 FQNEAQ (reference sequence). CDR3 length equals 14 residues. V was clipped by 5 bases and J by 5 bases; unmatched bases: 2. For the CDR3, the DNA is TGTGCCAGCAGCAGGACAGGGGGCGATCAGCCCCAGCATTTT. Translated: CASSRTGGDQPQHF.

This sequence joins TRBV19 and TRBJ1-1; possibly TRBD1 for D (6 bases). This CDR3 has 16 amino acids. The ends were cut back, 3 bases at V and 3 bases at J, with 17 bases in the middle. Looked up from germline, CDR1 is LNHDA and CDR2 is SQIVND (reference sequence). The CDR3 spells CASSMVPGAGDTEAFF. CDR3 bases: TGTGCCAGTAGTATGGTCCCTGGGGCAGGGGACACTGAAGCTTTCTTT.

This clone was detected a few times. The chain uses TRBV18 and TRBJ2-7; D may match TRBD1 or TRBD2 (5 bases each). CDR1 and CDR2 from the germline V gene are KGHSH and LQKENI. The CDR3 runs to 13 residues. Trimming took off 6 bases at V and 2 bases at J, with 11 bases between the two ends. The CDR3 reads CASSLGPAYEQYF. The CDR3 DNA sequence: TGTGCCAGCTCTCTGGGACCGGCCTACGAGCAGTACTTC. The complete variable domain, with remaining parts taken from reference TRBV18 and TRBJ2-7, reads NAGVMQNPRHLVRRRGQEARLRCSPMKGHSHVYWYRQLPEEGLKFMVYLQKENIIDESGMPKERFSAEFPKEGPSILRIQQVVRGDSAAYFCASSLGPAYEQYFGPGTRLTVT.

DNA for the CDR3: TGTGCCAGCAGCTTGGGACAGGGTTTTTCAGATACGCAGTATTTT. The encoded protein is CASSLGQGFSDTQYF. The chain joins TRBV7-3 to TRBJ2-3, with 9 bases identical to TRBD1. Germline trimming cut 3 bases from V and 4 bases from J; bases unmatched to any gene: 5. Germline CDR1 reads SGHTA; CDR2 reads FQGTGA. CDR3 length: 15 residues.

This chain joins TRBV7-2 and TRBJ2-1; D is undetermined. Trimming stripped 2 bases from V and 2 bases from J, with 10 bases between. Germline CDR1 is SGHTA and CDR2 is FQGNSA. The CDR3 consists of 15 residues. The DNA for the CDR3 is TGTGCCAGCAGCTTAATAGTATCGCCCTACAATGAGCAGTTCTTC. Its translation: CASSLIVSPYNEQFF.

The CDR3 protein is CASSVTGGQTQYF. The DNA of the CDR3 is TGTGCCAGCAGCGTGACAGGGGGCCAGACCCAGTACTTC. The V gene is TRBV6-5, the J gene TRBJ2-5, with 10 bases lining up with TRBD1. The ends lost 6 bases at V and 6 bases at J; junction bases unmatched: 4. Germline assignment: CDR1 MNHEY and CDR2 SVGAGI. This CDR3 region has 13 residues.

This chain uses TRBV5-1 with TRBJ2-7, with a tentative D call TRBD2 (6 bases). Trimming left V 2 bases short and J 0 bases short, with 9 bases between. This CDR3 is 14 amino acids long. Germline CDR1 is SGHRS and CDR2 is YFSETQ. Written as DNA, the CDR3 is TGCGCCAGCAGCTTCGACGGGAGCTCCTACGAGCAGTACTTC. Residues: CASSFDGSSYEQYF. Complete variable domain (other parts from reference TRBV5-1 and TRBJ2-7): KAGVTQTPRYLIKTRGQQVTLSCSPISGHRSVSWYQQTPGQGLQFLFEYFSETQRNKGNFPGRFSGRQFSNSRSEMNVSTLELGDSALYLCASSFDGSSYEQYFGPGTRLTVT.

The chain combines TRBV11-3 with TRBJ1-4; no clear D gene. The length of the CDR3 is 13 residues. Per the germline V gene, CDR1 is SGHNT and CDR2 is YENEEA. V shed 4 bases and J shed 8 bases, with 11 bases lying between them. The CDR3 reads CASSSSFGEKLFF. The CDR3 region has the DNA TGTGCCAGCAGCTCAAGTTTCGGAGAAAAACTGTTTTTT. Together with reference TRBV11-3 and TRBJ1-4, the CDR3 gives the full variable domain: EAGVVQSPRYKIIEKKQPVAFWCNPISGHNTLYWYLQNLGQGPELLIRYENEEAVDDSQLPKDRFSAERLKGVDSTLKIQPAELGDSAVYLCASSSSFGEKLFFGSGTQLSVL.

The V gene is TRBV19, the J gene TRBJ2-1; the match to TRBD2 covers 9 bases. CDR3 length equals 16 residues. Germline CDR1 reads LNHDA; CDR2 reads SQIVND (reference sequence). The junction had 6 bases not matched to a gene; V was cut back by 3 bases and J by 3 bases. CDR3: CASSIRVAGVYNEQFF. In DNA form, the CDR3 reads TGTGCCAGTAGTATTCGGGTAGCGGGAGTCTACAATGAGCAGTTCTTC.

Only one count was recorded for this clone. This chain connects TRBV29-1 to TRBJ2-1; 9 bases match TRBD2. Trimming removed 2 bases from V and 2 bases from J; junction bases left unmatched: 4. Germline values: CDR1 SQVTM, CDR2 ANQGSEA. This CDR3 has 15 residues. The CDR3 here is CSVEWASGTYNEQFF. The CDR3 coding sequence is TGCAGCGTTGAATGGGCTAGCGGGACCTACAATGAGCAGTTCTTC.

Concerning this clone itself: The same CDR3 arises from other DNA sequences in this sample as well. The chain recombines TRBV7-3 with TRBJ2-2; 9 bases fit TRBD1. CDR1 and CDR2 from the germline V gene are SGHTA and FQGTGA. The CDR3 is 15 residues long. With V trimmed by 4 bases and J by 2 bases, 2 bases remained unmatched. CDR3 sequence (DNA): TGTGCCAGCAGCTCGGGACAGGGTAACACCGGGGAGCTGTTTTTT. Amino acid sequence: CASSSGQGNTGELFF.

This chain connects TRBV5-6 to TRBJ2-7; weak D call: TRBD2 (6 bases). Trimming shortened V by 0 bases and J by 0 bases, and 13 bases separated the two germline ends. CDR1 is SGHDT and CDR2 is YYEEEE in the germline V gene. CDR3 length: 16 amino acids. CDR3 coding DNA: TGTGCCAGCAGCTTGGCGTTAGCGGATGACTCCTACGAGCAGTACTTC. Translation: CASSLALADDSYEQYF. The full variable domain, rest sourced from reference TRBV5-6 and TRBJ2-7, is DAGVTQSPTHLIKTRGQQVTLRCSPKSGHDTVSWYQQALGQGPQFIFQYYEEEERQRGNFPDRFSGHQFPNYSSELNVNALLLGDSALYLCASSLALADDSYEQYFGPGTRLTVT.

V usage is TRBV2 and J usage is TRBJ2-3; TRBD2 agrees at 12 bases. This CDR3 region has 16 residues. The ends lost 6 bases at V and 2 bases at J; junction bases unmatched: 6. CDR1 and CDR2 (germline): SNHLY, FYNNEI. This CDR3 is CASSRLAGDITDTQYF. In DNA form, the CDR3 reads TGTGCCAGCAGCAGACTAGCGGGGGACATCACAGATACGCAGTATTTT.

This chain connects TRBV2 to TRBJ1-5, with a tentative D call TRBD1 (5 bases). Germline CDR1 is SNHLY and CDR2 is FYNNEI. V was pared by 4 bases and J by 3 bases, with 10 bases between. CDR3 size: 14 residues. The CDR3 here is CASSVLRANQPQHF. The CDR3 region has the DNA TGTGCCAGCAGTGTCCTCAGGGCCAATCAGCCCCAGCATTTT.